This section outlines one T cell receptor beta chain sequence together with its context. The antigen remains undetermined. The CDR3 is made up of 14 amino acids. Germline CDR1 reads GTSNPN; CDR2 reads SVGIG (reference sequence). V was clipped by 5 bases and J by 15 bases, with 26 bases between them. Clinical symptoms, serum thyroxine, TRAb, thyroid ultrasound and orbital computed tomography established diagnosis. Source material for PBMCs was around 10 ml fresh peripheral blood. The record originates from a study of T cells in Graves' hyperthyroidism and ophthalmopathy. Turning to the study itself: Peripheral blood was acquired at first diagnosis, ahead of any therapy whatsoever. Study observations and caveats: Among thyroid clonotypes expanded above 0.001, most also appeared in blood.

TCR beta CDR3 sequences were amplified from RNA transcripts. HTBI primers were the set used in a first-round RT-PCR of the TCR CDR3. TCRdb reanalysed the multiplex PCR reads using MiXCR and keeps one entry per CDR3 protein. The sample has over 450,000 distinct CDR3 sequences, approximately 15% seen once. Sequences were obtained from blood. The genes are TRBV30 and TRBJ2-1; maybe TRBD1 (8 bases). The sequence was obtained from a woman aged 18-30 years with Graves' hyperthyroidism. CDR3 region: CAWGQGVAGPARFF. In DNA, the CDR3 is TGTGCCTGGGGACAGGGTGTAGCGGGCCCCGCTCGGTTCTTC.